Listed here are 7 T cell receptor beta chains from one sample, sequenced in a study of blood T cell repertoires in COVID-19. TCRdb's table, derived via immunoSEQ multiplex PCR, lists solely in-frame clones and lacks some. The profile shows about 140,000 clones, around 80% of them singletons. The sequenced sample consisted of peripheral blood. Receptors were obtained from a woman aged 50 to 60 with acute or convalescent COVID-19.

V usage is TRBV7-2 and J usage is TRBJ2-6; 12 bases are shared with TRBD1. In germline, CDR1 is SGHTA, CDR2 FQGNSA. V shed 7 bases, J shed 2 bases, and the junction held 6 bases outside the gene matches. This CDR3 is built from 17 residues. The CDR3 loop is CASTGGTGGAGANVLTF. The CDR3 DNA sequence: TGTGCCAGCACAGGTGGGACAGGGGGCGCTGGGGCCAACGTCCTGACTTTC. The entire variable domain, with the rest obtained from reference TRBV7-2 and TRBJ2-6, is as follows: GAGVSQSPSNKVTEKGKDVELRCDPISGHTALYWYRQSLGQGLEFLIYFQGNSAPDKSGLPSDRFSAERTGGSVSTLTIQRTQQEDSAVYLCASTGGTGGAGANVLTFGAGSRLTVL.

This chain joins TRBV19 and TRBJ1-6, with D perhaps matching TRBD1 (6 bases). The CDR3 contains 14 residues. Trimming removed 3 bases from V and 10 bases from J, with 13 bases in between. Germline V gene lookup returns CDR1 LNHDA and CDR2 SQIVND (reference sequence). CDR3 DNA sequence: TGTGCCAGTAGTATCCCTTCAGGGGCCTCACCCCTCCACTTT. Its translation: CASSIPSGASPLHF.

CDR3 nucleotide sequence: TGTGCCAGCAGCTGGAGGCGGGGGGGCAGTGAGCAGTTCTTC. It translates to CASSWRRGGSEQFF. This chain joins TRBV7-2 and TRBJ2-1; TRBD2 aligns across 9 bases. The CDR3 loop spans 14 amino acids. Germline V gene data show CDR1 as SGHTA and CDR2 as FQGNSA. Trimming cost V 4 bases and J 9 bases; bases outside gene matches: 7.

The chain uses TRBV2 and TRBJ1-5; D gene uncertain. The CDR3 is made up of 15 amino acids. Trimming shortened V by 6 bases and J by 2 bases, and 14 bases separated the two germline ends. Germline V gene sequence: CDR1 SNHLY, CDR2 FYNNEI. Written as DNA, the CDR3 is TGTGCCAGCAGGGACCGGGAGGTGGGCAATCAGCCCCAGCATTTT. Translation gives CASRDREVGNQPQHF.

CDR3 residues: CASSQDWDYRGEQYF. CDR3 nucleotide sequence: TGTGCCAGCAGCCAAGATTGGGACTACCGAGGCGAGCAGTACTTC. V and J are TRBV4-2 and TRBJ2-7, with 7 positions matching TRBD2. CDR1 is LGHNA, CDR2 YNFKEQ, per germline. V lost 0 bases to trimming and J lost 6 bases; unmatched junction nucleotides: 8. The CDR3 totals 15 residues.

Worth noting for this clone: The same CDR3 also results from other DNA sequences found in this sample. This sequence joins TRBV9 and TRBJ2-2; 7 nucleotides match TRBD2. Germline CDR1 and CDR2: SGDLS and YYNGEE. This CDR3 contains 14 residues. V shed 2 bases and J 7 bases; nucleotides not matched to a gene: 5. The CDR3 DNA follows: TGTGCCAGCAGCGTGGTGGGGGGGGACGGGGAGCTGTTTTTT. It encodes CASSVVGGDGELFF.

The V and J genes are TRBV3-1 (or the pseudogene TRBV3-2) and TRBJ2-5; D unresolved. Germline CDR1 LGHDT, CDR2 YNNKEL (reference sequence). Trimming took 4 bases from V and 1 from J, leaving 13 bases between them. The CDR3 has 15 residues. The CDR3 DNA sequence: TGTGCCAGCAGCCCGCAGTCAGCGTTCCAAGAGACCCAGTACTTC. Translation: CASSPQSAFQETQYF.